This T cell receptor (beta chain) is from a study of CD8 T cells in Susac syndrome. Study conclusions and caveats: TCR sequencing and HLA analysis covered a relatively small number of individuals.

A remark on this clonotype: Its cognate antigen is unknown.

The CDR3 extends over 14 amino acids. Germline loops: CDR1 DFQATT, CDR2 SNEGSKA (reference sequence). The V gene lost 0 bases and the J gene lost 4 bases, with 12 bases spanning the gap. TCR beta from blood CD8+ and CD4+ T cells was sequenced. TEMRA cells were FACS-enriched and CD8+ and CD4+ T cells negatively isolated. Roughly 0.45 to 1 ug RNA was reverse transcribed with random hexamers. From the immunoSEQ multiplex PCR reads, TCRdb called clonotypes with MiXCR, one entry per CDR3 protein. This sample has about 300,000 distinct CDR3 sequences, with around 85% found just once. What was sequenced was CD8+ T cells from PBMCs. The rearrangement joins TRBV20-1 to TRBJ1-2; TRBD1 might be the D (5 bases). The sequence derives from a human donor with multiple sclerosis. As DNA, the CDR3 is TGCAGTGCTAGAGATTGGGGCACATCCTATGGCTACACCTTC. Encoded protein: CSARDWGTSYGYTF.